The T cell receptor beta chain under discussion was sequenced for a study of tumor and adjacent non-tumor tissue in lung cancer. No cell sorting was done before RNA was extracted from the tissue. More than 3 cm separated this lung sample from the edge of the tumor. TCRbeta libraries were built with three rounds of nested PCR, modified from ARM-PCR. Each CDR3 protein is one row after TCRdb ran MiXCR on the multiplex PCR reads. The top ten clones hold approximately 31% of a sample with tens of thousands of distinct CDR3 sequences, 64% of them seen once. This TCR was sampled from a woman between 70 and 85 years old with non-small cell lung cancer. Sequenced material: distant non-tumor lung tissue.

The CDR3, as DNA: TGTGCCAGCAGTGCAACAGGGCTAGCGGGAGCCCCTCGATCAGATACGCAGTATTTT. This sequence encodes CASSATGLAGAPRSDTQYF. The V gene is TRBV6-2 or TRBV6-3, the J gene TRBJ2-3; 10 nucleotides align to TRBD2. Germline V gives CDR1 MNHEY, CDR2 SVGEGT. The CDR3 sequence is 19 residues long. V trimming: 5 bases; J trimming: 4 bases; junction bases outside the gene matches: 18.